The T cell receptor beta chain described here comes from a study of CD8 T cells in ankylosing spondylitis. Study-wide results and limits: Existing reports had already noted some motif variants in reactive arthritis synovial fluid and blood. Disease-linked clones were reportedly significantly enriched in matched ankylosing spondylitis synovial fluid. What appeared characteristic of ankylosing spondylitis blood was a TCR beta motif of several highly homologous variants. Peripheral blood samples showed relatively rare disease-linked clones, and these clones were CD8+.

To note about this clonotype: Its target is not known.

CDR3 length: 16 residues. The ends lost 5 bases at V and 0 bases at J; junction bases unmatched: 4. Germline V gives CDR1 SGHVS, CDR2 FNYEAQ. Libraries of TCR beta came from quantitative 5'-RACE with molecular barcodes. TCRdb processed the 5' RACE reads anew with MiXCR; each CDR3 protein has one entry. The sample lists about 800,000 distinct CDR3 sequences, 10% to 15% occurring once. This sequence was found in a male donor with ankylosing spondylitis. The source material was blood, either unsorted or a sorted T cell fraction (not recorded which). The rearrangement joins TRBV7-6 to TRBJ2-7; 13 bases map to TRBD2. CDR3 coding DNA: TGTGCCAGCAGCGAGGGACTAGCGGGAACCTCCTACGAGCAGTACTTC. This sequence encodes CASSEGLAGTSYEQYF.